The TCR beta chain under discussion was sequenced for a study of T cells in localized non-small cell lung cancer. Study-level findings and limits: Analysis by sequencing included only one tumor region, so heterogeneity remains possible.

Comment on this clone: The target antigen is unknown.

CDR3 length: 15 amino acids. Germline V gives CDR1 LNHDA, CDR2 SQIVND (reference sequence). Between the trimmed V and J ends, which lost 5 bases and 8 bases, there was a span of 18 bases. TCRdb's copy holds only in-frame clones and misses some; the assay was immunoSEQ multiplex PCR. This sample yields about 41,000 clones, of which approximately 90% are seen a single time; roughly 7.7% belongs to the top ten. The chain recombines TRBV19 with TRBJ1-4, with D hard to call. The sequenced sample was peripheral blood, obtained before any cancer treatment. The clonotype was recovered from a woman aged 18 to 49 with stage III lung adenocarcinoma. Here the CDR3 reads CASSLKGLAEEKLFF. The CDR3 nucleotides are TGTGCCAGTAGTCTCAAGGGCCTCGCTGAGGAAAAACTGTTTTTT.